The source of this T cell receptor (beta chain) is a study of T cell responses to AZD1222 COVID-19 vaccine. Some clones are missing from TCRdb's copy, which holds only in-frame ones; the method was immunoSEQ multiplex PCR. The repertoire has around 130,000 clones, roughly nine tenths of them found once; the top ten carry roughly 3%. This clonotype was obtained from an adult in good health. Source: peripheral blood, taken on day 0 of AZD1222 vaccination.

The CDR3 spells CASSYREENYGYTF. CDR3 sequence (DNA): TGTGCCAGCAGTTACAGGGAGGAGAACTATGGCTACACCTTC. The chain has TRBV6-5 and TRBJ1-2; D is undetermined. V lost 2 bases to trimming and J lost 2 bases, with 9 bases between them. This CDR3 region has 14 residues. Looked up from germline, CDR1 is MNHEY and CDR2 is SVGAGI.